The 6 T cell receptor beta chains presented below share a single source sample, sequenced in a study of T cells after yellow fever vaccination. TCRdb recomputed calls from the 5' RACE reads with MiXCR, one row per CDR3 protein. The sample records a few hundred thousand distinct CDR3 sequences, approximately 4% being singletons. The specimen comprised PBMCs, sampled 5 days after the yellow fever booster vaccination. The receptors here all came from a man between 18 and 35 years old who received the YFV17D yellow fever vaccine.

The CDR3 region is CATSGGKTSQYF. Written as DNA, the CDR3 is TGTGCCACCAGCGGGGGAAAGACTTCCCAGTACTTC. This rearrangement joins TRBV15 to TRBJ2-5; D may correspond to TRBD1 or TRBD2 (5 bases each). With 5 bases removed from V and 9 bases from J, the gap between germline ends came to 13 bases. The germline V gene encodes CDR1 LNHNV and CDR2 YYDKDF (reference sequence). The CDR3 has 12 amino acids.

In its sample, this clonotype was seen a few times. V is TRBV4-2 and J is TRBJ1-4, with unresolved D. This CDR3 comprises 15 residues. Germline V gene sequence: CDR1 LGHNA, CDR2 YNFKEQ. V lost 1 base and J 0 bases, leaving 6 bases between the germline ends. The chain's CDR3 is CASSQASATNEKLFF. For the CDR3, the DNA is TGTGCCAGCAGCCAAGCTTCTGCAACTAATGAAAAACTGTTTTTT.

V is TRBV7-2 and J is TRBJ2-7; TRBD2 matches at 11 bases. This CDR3 contains 13 residues. The V gene's germline CDR1 is SGHTA and CDR2 FQGNSA. J gave up 7 bases and V 5 bases, and 4 bases lay outside the gene matches. The CDR3 sequence is CASSILAGGEQYV. The CDR3 DNA reads TGTGCCAGCAGCATTTTAGCGGGGGGGGAGCAGTACGTC.

The chain combines TRBV9 with TRBJ1-4; TRBD1 matches at 7 bases. V gave up 3 bases and J gave up 6 bases; unmatched junction bases: 8. Germline V CDR1 and CDR2: SGDLS, YYNGEE. The CDR3 consists of 15 residues. This CDR3 reads CASSAGDRDHEKLFF. In DNA, the CDR3 is TGTGCCAGCAGCGCGGGTGACAGGGACCATGAAAAACTGTTTTTT.

This clonotype was recorded at least ten times. CDR3: CSVPEGSSSYNEQFF. CDR3 nucleotide sequence: TGCAGCGTCCCCGAGGGGTCTAGCTCCTACAATGAGCAGTTCTTC. The rearrangement joins TRBV29-1 to TRBJ2-1; the D gene could be TRBD1 or TRBD2 (5 bases each). This CDR3 contains 15 residues. CDR1 is SQVTM and CDR2 is ANQGSEA in the germline V gene. With 6 bases removed from V and 0 bases from J, the gap between germline ends came to 15 bases.

This clonotype turned up a few times. At one end, the junction sequence differs from germline, possibly due to a read error. V is TRBV6-6 and J is TRBJ1-2, with D perhaps TRBD1 (6 bases). The CDR3 spans 14 residues. Germline CDR1 MNHNY, CDR2 SVGAGI (reference sequence). The CDR3 reads CASSNSDSSYGYTF. The CDR3 bases are TGTGCCAGCAGTAACTCGGACAGCTCCTATGGCTACACCTTC.